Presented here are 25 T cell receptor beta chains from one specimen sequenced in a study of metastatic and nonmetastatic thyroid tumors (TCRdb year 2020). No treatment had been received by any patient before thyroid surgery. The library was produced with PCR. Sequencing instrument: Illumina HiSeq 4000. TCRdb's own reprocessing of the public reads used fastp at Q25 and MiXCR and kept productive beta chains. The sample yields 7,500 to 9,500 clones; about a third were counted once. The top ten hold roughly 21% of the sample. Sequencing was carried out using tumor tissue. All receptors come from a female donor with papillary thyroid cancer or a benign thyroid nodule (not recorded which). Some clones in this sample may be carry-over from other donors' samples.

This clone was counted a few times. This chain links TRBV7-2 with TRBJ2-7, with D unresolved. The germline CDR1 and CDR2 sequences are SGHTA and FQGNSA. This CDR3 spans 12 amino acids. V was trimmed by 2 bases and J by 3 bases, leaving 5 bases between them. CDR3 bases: TGTGCCAGCAGCTTAAGTGGCTACGAGCAGTACTTC. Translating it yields CASSLSGYEQYF.

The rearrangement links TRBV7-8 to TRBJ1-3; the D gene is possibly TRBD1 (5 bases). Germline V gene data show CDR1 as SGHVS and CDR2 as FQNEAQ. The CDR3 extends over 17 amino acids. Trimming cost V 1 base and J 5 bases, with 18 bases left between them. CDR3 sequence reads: CASSLEVLGEKRNTIYF. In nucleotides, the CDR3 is TGTGCCAGCAGCTTAGAGGTGCTAGGGGAGAAAAGAAACACCATATATTTT.

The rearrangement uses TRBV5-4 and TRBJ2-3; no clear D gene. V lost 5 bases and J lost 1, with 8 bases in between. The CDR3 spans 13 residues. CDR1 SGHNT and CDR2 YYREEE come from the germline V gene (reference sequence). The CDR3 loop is CASRVGGTDTQYF. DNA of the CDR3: TGTGCCAGCAGGGTAGGAGGCACAGATACGCAGTATTTT.

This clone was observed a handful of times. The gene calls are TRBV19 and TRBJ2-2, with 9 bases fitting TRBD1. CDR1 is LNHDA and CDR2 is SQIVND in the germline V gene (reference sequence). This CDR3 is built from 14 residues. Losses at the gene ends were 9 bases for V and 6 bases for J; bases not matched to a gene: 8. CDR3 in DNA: TGTGCCAGCCGGGACAGGGCGGTCCCCGGGGAGCTGTTTTTT. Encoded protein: CASRDRAVPGELFF. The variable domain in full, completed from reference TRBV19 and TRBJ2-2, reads DGGITQSPKYLFRKEGQNVTLSCEQNLNHDAMYWYRQDPGQGLRLIYYSQIVNDFQKGDIAEGYSVSREKKESFPLTVTSAQKNPTAFYLCASRDRAVPGELFFGEGSRLTVL.

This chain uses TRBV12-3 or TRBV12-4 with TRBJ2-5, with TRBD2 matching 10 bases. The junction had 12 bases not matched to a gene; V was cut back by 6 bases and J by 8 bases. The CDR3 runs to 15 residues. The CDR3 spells CASSPELAGKDTQYF. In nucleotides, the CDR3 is TGTGCCAGCAGCCCGGAACTAGCGGGGAAGGATACCCAGTACTTC.

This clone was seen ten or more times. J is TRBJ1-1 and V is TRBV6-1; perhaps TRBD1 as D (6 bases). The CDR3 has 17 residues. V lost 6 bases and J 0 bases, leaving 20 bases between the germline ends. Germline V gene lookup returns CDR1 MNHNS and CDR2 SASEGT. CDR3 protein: CASRITWTAGMNTEAFF. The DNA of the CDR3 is TGTGCCAGCAGAATCACTTGGACAGCGGGGATGAACACTGAAGCTTTCTTT.

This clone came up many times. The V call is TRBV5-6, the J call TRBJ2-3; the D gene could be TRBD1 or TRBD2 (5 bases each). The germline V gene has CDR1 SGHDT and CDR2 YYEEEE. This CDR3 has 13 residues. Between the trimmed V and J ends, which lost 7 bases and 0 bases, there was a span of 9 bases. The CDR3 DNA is TGTGCCAGCGGGGACGGCAGCACAGATACGCAGTATTTT. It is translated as CASGDGSTDTQYF. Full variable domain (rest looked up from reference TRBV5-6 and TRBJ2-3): DAGVTQSPTHLIKTRGQQVTLRCSPKSGHDTVSWYQQALGQGPQFIFQYYEEEERQRGNFPDRFSGHQFPNYSSELNVNALLLGDSALYLCASGDGSTDTQYFGPGTRLTVL.

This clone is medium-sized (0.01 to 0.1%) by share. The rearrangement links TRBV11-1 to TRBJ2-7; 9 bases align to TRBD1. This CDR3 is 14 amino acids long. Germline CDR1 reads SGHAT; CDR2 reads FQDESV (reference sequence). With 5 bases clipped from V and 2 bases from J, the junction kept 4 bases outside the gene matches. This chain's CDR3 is CASSGTGIPYEQYF. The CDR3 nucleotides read TGTGCCAGCAGCGGGACAGGGATACCCTACGAGCAGTACTTC.

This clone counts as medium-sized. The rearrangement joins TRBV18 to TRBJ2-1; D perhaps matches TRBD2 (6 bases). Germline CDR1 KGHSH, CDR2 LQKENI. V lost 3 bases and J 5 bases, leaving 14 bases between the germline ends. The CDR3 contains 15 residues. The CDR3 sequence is CASSPAAGGNNEQFF. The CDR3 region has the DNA TGTGCCAGCTCACCGGCAGCGGGCGGGAACAATGAGCAGTTCTTC.

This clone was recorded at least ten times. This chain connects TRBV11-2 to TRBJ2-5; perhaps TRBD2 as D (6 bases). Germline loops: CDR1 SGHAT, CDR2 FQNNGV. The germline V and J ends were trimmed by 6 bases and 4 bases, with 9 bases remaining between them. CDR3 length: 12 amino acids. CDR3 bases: TGTGCCAGCAGGCCCGGGGGAGAGACCCAGTACTTC. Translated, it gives CASRPGGETQYF.

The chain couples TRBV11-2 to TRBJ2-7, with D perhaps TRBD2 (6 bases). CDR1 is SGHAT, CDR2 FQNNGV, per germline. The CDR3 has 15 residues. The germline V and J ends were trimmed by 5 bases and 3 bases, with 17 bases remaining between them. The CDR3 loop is CASSLNRDSDYEQYF. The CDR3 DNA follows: TGTGCCAGCAGCCTAAACCGGGACTCTGACTACGAGCAGTACTTC.

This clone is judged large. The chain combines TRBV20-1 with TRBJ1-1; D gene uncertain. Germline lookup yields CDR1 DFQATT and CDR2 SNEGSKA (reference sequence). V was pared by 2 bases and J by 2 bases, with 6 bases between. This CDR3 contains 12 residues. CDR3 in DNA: TGCAGTGCTAGACCCCATAACACTGAAGCTTTCTTT. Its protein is CSARPHNTEAFF.

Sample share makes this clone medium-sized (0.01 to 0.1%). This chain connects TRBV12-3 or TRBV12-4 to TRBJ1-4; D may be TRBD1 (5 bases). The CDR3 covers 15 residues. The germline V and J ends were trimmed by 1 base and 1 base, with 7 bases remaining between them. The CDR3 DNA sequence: TGTGCCAGCAGTTTAGTGGGGCTAACTAATGAAAAACTGTTTTTT. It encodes CASSLVGLTNEKLFF.

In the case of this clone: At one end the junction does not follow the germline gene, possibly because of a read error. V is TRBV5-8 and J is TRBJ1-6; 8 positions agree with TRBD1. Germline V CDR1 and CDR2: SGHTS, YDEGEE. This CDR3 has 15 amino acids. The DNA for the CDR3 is TGTGCAAGCAGCCCTGACAGGGGATATAATTCACCCCTCCACTTT. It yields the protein CASSPDRGYNSPLHF.

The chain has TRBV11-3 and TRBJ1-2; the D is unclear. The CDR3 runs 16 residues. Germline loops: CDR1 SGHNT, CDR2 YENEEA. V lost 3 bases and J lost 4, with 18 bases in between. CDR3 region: CASSFGGLDFPYGYTF. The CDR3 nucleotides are TGTGCCAGCAGCTTTGGAGGATTGGACTTCCCCTATGGCTACACCTTC.

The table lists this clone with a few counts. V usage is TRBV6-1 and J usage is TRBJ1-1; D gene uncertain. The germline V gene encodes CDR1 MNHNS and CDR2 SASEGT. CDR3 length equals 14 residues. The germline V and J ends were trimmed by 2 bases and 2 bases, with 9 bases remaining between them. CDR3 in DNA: TGTGCCAGCAGTGAATTGGTGGAAAACACTGAAGCTTTCTTT. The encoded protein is CASSELVENTEAFF.

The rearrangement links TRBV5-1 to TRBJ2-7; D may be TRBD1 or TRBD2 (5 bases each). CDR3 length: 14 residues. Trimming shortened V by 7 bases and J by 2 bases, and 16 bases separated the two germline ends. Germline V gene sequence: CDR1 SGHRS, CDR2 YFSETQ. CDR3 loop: CASRRDSGPYEQYF. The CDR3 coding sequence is TGCGCCAGCCGGAGAGACAGCGGACCCTACGAGCAGTACTTC.

The CDR3: CASSWTSGSLNEQFF. The CDR3 DNA is TGTGCCAGCAGTTGGACTAGCGGGAGTTTGAATGAGCAGTTCTTC. The chain carries TRBV6-5 and TRBJ2-1; TRBD2 matches 13 bases. V lost 4 bases to trimming and J lost 7 bases; unmatched junction nucleotides: 4. Germline V lookup: CDR1 MNHEY, CDR2 SVGAGI. The CDR3 length is 15 residues.

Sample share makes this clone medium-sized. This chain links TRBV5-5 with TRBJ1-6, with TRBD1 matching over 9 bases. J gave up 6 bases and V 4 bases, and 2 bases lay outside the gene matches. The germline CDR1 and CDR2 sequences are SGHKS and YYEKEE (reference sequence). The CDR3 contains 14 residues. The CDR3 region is CASSVTGGNSPLHF. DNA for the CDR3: TGTGCCAGCAGCGTGACAGGGGGTAATTCACCCCTCCACTTT. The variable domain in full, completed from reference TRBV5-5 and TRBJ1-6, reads DAGVTQSPTHLIKTRGQQVTLRCSPISGHKSVSWYQQVLGQGPQFIFQYYEKEERGRGNFPDRFSARQFPNYSSELNVNALLLGDSALYLCASSVTGGNSPLHFGNGTRLTVT.

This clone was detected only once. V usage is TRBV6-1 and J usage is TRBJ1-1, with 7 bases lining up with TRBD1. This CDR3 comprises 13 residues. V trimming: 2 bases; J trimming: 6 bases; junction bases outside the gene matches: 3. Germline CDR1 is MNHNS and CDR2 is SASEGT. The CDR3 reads CASSEQGGPEAFF. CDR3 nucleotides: TGTGCCAGCAGTGAACAGGGGGGCCCTGAAGCTTTCTTT.

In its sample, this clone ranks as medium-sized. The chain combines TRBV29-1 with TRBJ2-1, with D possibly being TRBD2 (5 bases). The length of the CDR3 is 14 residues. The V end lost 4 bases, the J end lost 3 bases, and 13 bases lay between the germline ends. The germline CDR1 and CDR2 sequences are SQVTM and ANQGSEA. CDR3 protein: CSVALALLYNEQFF. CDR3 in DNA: TGCAGCGTTGCGCTAGCCCTCCTCTACAATGAGCAGTTCTTC.

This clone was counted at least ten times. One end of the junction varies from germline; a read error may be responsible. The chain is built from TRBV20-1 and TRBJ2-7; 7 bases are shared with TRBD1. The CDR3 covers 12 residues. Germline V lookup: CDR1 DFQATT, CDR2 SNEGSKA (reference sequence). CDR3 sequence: CSARDRFYERYF. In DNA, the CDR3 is TGCAGTGCTAGGGACAGGTTTTACGAGCGGTACTTC.

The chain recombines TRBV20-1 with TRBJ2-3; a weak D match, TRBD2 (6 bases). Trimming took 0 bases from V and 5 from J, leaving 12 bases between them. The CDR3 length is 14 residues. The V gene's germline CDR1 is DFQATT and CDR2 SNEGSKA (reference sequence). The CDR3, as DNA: TGCAGTGCTAGAGATGTCGGAGGGGTAGATACGCAGTATTTT. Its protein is CSARDVGGVDTQYF.

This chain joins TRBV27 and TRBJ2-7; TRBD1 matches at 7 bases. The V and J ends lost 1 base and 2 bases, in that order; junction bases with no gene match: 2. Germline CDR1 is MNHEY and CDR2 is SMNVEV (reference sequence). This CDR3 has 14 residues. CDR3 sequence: CASSLFTGAYEQYF. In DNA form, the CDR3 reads TGTGCCAGCAGTTTATTCACAGGGGCCTACGAGCAGTACTTC.

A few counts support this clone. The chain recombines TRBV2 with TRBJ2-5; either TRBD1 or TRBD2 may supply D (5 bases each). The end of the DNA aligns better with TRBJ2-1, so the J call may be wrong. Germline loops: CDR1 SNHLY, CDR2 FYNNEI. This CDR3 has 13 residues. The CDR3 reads CASLRDPRNEQFF. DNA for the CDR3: TGTGCCAGCCTCAGGGACCCTAGGAATGAGCAGTTCTTC.